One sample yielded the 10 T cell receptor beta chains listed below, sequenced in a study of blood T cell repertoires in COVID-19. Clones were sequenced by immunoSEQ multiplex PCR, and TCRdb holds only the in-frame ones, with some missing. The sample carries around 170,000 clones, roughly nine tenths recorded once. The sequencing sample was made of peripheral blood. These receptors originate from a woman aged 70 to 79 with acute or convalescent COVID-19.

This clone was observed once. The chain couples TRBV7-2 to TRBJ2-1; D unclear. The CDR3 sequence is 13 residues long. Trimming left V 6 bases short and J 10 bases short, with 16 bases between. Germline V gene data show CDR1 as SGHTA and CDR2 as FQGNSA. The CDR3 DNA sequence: TGTGCCAGCAGACCACTATTGGGTCCAGAGCAGTTCTTC. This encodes CASRPLLGPEQFF.

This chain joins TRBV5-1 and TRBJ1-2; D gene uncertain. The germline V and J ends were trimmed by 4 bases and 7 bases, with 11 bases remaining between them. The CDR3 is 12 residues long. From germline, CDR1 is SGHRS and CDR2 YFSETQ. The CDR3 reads CASSPDFRGYTF. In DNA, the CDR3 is TGCGCCAGCAGCCCTGACTTTCGTGGCTACACCTTC.

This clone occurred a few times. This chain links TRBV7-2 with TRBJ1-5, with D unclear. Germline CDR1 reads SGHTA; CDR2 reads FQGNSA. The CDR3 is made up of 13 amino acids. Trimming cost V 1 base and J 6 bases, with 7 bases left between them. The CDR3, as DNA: TGTGCCAGCAGCTTAGGGCTCCGTCAGCCCCAGCATTTT. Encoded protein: CASSLGLRQPQHF. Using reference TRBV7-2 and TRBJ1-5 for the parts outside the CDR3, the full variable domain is GAGVSQSPSNKVTEKGKDVELRCDPISGHTALYWYRQSLGQGLEFLIYFQGNSAPDKSGLPSDRFSAERTGGSVSTLTIQRTQQEDSAVYLCASSLGLRQPQHFGDGTRLSIL.

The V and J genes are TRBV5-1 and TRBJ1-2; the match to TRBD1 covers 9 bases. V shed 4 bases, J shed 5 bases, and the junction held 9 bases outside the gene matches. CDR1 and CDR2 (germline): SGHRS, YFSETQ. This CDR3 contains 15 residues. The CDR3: CASSPQPGQGYGYTF. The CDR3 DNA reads TGCGCCAGCAGCCCACAGCCGGGACAGGGTTATGGCTACACCTTC.

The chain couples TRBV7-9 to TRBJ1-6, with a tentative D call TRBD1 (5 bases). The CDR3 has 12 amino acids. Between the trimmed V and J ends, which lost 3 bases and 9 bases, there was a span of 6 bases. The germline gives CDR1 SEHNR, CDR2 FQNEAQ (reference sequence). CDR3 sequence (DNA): TGTGCCAGCAGCTTTAGGGGTTCACCCCTCCACTTT. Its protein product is CASSFRGSPLHF.

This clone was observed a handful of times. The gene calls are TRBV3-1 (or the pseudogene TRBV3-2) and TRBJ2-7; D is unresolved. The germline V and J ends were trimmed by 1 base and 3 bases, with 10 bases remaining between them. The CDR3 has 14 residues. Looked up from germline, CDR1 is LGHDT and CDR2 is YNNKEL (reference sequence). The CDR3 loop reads CASSQATSRYEQYF. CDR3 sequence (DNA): TGTGCCAGCAGCCAAGCGACAAGCCGCTACGAGCAGTACTTC.

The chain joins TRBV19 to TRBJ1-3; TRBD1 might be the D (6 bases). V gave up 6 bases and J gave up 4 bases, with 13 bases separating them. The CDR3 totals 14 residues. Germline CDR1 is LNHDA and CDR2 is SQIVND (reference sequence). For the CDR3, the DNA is TGTGCCAGTAGCAAAACAGGGTCCGGAAACACCATATATTTT. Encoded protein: CASSKTGSGNTIYF.

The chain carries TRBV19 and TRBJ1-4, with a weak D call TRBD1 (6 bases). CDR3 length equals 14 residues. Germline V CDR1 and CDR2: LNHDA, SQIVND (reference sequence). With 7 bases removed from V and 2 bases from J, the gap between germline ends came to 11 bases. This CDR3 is CASKRTVTNEKLFF. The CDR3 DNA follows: TGTGCCAGTAAACGGACAGTCACTAATGAAAAACTGTTTTTT.

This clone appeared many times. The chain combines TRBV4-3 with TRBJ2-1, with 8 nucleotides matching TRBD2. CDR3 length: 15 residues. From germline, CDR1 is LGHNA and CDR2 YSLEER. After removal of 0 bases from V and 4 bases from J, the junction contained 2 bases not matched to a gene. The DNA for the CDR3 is TGCGCCAGCAGCCAAGATCCGGGGGGGTACAATGAGCAGTTCTTC. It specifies CASSQDPGGYNEQFF.

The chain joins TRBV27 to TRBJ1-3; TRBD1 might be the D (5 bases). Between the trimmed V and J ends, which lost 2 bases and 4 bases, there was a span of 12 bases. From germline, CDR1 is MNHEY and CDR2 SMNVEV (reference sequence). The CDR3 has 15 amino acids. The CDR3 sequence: CASSLGAGIGNTIYF. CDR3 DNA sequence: TGTGCCAGCAGTTTAGGAGCAGGGATAGGAAACACCATATATTTT.